Listed below are T cell receptor beta chains from one sample, sequenced in a study of blood T cell repertoires in COVID-19. Only in-frame clones appear in the TCRdb table, and some are missing; sequencing was by immunoSEQ multiplex PCR. Found here are fewer than 300,000 clones, around 85% of them singletons; the top ten hold about 2.7%. The source material was PBMCs or T cells enriched from blood (not recorded which). Every receptor here comes from a woman between 45 and 65 years old who had recovered from COVID-19. CDR3s include the opening cysteine and the closing phenylalanine or tryptophan. The order of the fields is CDR3 length, clone size, D gene, J gene, V gene, CDR3 protein, CDR3 DNA. A D gene is named only where the DNA matches it firmly. Some rows have no size entry. The others give once, few or many, or a class for an expanded clone.

len: 13
abundance: .
d_gene: .
j_gene: TRBJ1-3
v_gene: TRBV4-1
CDR3aa: CASSQWKGETVYF
CDR3nt: TGCGCCAGCAGCCAATGGAAAGGCGAGACAGTTTATTTT

len: 16
abundance: .
d_gene: TRBD2
j_gene: TRBJ2-2
v_gene: TRBV4-2
CDR3aa: CASSLRLAGVTGELFF
CDR3nt: TGTGCCAGCAGCCTTAGACTAGCGGGAGTTACCGGGGAGCTGTTTTTT

len: 15
abundance: once
d_gene: TRBD1
j_gene: TRBJ1-2
v_gene: TRBV15
CDR3aa: CATSRTRTGDDGYTF
CDR3nt: TGTGCCACCAGCAGAACTAGGACAGGGGATGATGGCTACACCTTC

len: 15
abundance: .
d_gene: TRBD1
j_gene: TRBJ1-3
v_gene: TRBV19
CDR3aa: CASSMGGQRPHTIYF
CDR3nt: TGTGCCAGTAGTATGGGGGGACAGCGTCCGCACACCATATATTTT

len: 12
abundance: few
d_gene: TRBD1
j_gene: TRBJ2-1
v_gene: TRBV12-3/TRBV12-4
CDR3aa: CASSTTGDKEFF
CDR3nt: TGTGCCAGCAGCACCACAGGGGATAAGGAGTTCTTC

len: 14
abundance: once
d_gene: .
j_gene: TRBJ1-2
v_gene: TRBV6-5
CDR3aa: CATIPIRGNYGYTF
CDR3nt: TGTGCCACCATACCGATCAGGGGAAACTATGGCTACACCTTC

len: 15
abundance: once
d_gene: .
j_gene: TRBJ1-3
v_gene: TRBV11-2
CDR3aa: CASRDFGVDGNTIYF
CDR3nt: TGTGCCAGCAGGGACTTTGGGGTCGACGGAAACACCATATATTTT

len: 15
abundance: .
d_gene: .
j_gene: TRBJ1-1
v_gene: TRBV30
CDR3aa: CAWRLNPRGNTEAFF
CDR3nt: TGTGCCTGGAGGCTCAACCCCAGGGGGAACACTGAAGCTTTCTTT

len: 14
abundance: once
d_gene: TRBD2
j_gene: TRBJ2-7
v_gene: TRBV27
CDR3aa: CASSFLREAYEQYF
CDR3nt: TGTGCCAGCAGTTTTCTCCGGGAGGCCTACGAGCAGTACTTC

len: 15
abundance: .
d_gene: .
j_gene: TRBJ1-5
v_gene: TRBV7-8
CDR3aa: CASSPQGSIPQPQHF
CDR3nt: TGTGCCAGCAGCCCTCAGGGATCAATCCCTCAGCCCCAGCATTTT

len: 12
abundance: .
d_gene: .
j_gene: TRBJ1-2
v_gene: TRBV7-9
CDR3aa: CASSLRVDGYTF
CDR3nt: TGTGCCAGCAGCTTACGGGTTGATGGCTACACCTTC

len: 15
abundance: few
d_gene: TRBD1
j_gene: TRBJ1-1
v_gene: TRBV5-1
CDR3aa: CASSRQGEVNTEAFF
CDR3nt: TGCGCCAGCAGCCGACAGGGGGAGGTGAACACTGAAGCTTTCTTT

len: 13
abundance: .
d_gene: .
j_gene: TRBJ1-6
v_gene: TRBV12-3/TRBV12-4
CDR3aa: CASSNRVDSPLHF
CDR3nt: TGTGCCAGCAGCAACAGGGTTGATTCACCCCTCCACTTT

len: 13
abundance: .
d_gene: .
j_gene: TRBJ1-5
v_gene: TRBV3-1/TRBV3-2
CDR3aa: CASSRQNNQPQHF
CDR3nt: TGTGCCAGCAGCCGACAGAACAATCAGCCCCAGCATTTT

len: 15
abundance: .
d_gene: .
j_gene: TRBJ1-2
v_gene: TRBV6-2/TRBV6-3
CDR3aa: CASSYSGHTNYGYTF
CDR3nt: TGTGCCAGCAGTTACTCGGGACACACTAACTATGGCTACACCTTC

len: 14
abundance: .
d_gene: TRBD1
j_gene: TRBJ1-2
v_gene: TRBV3-1/TRBV3-2
CDR3aa: CASSQKRTGYGYTF
CDR3nt: TGTGCCAGCAGCCAAAAGCGGACAGGGTACGGCTACACCTTC

len: 17
abundance: .
d_gene: TRBD1
j_gene: TRBJ1-4
v_gene: TRBV28
CDR3aa: CASSLAGGRGPGEKLFF
CDR3nt: TGTGCCAGCAGTTTAGCAGGGGGCAGGGGGCCGGGTGAAAAACTGTTTTTT

len: 14
abundance: .
d_gene: TRBD1
j_gene: TRBJ2-3
v_gene: TRBV29-1
CDR3aa: CSVVKSGTGDTQYF
CDR3nt: TGCAGCGTTGTAAAGAGCGGGACAGGGGATACGCAGTATTTT

len: 12
abundance: .
d_gene: .
j_gene: TRBJ2-4
v_gene: TRBV27
CDR3aa: CASRTGSHIQYF
CDR3nt: TGTGCCAGTCGGACCGGGAGTCACATTCAGTACTTC

len: 12
abundance: .
d_gene: .
j_gene: TRBJ2-7
v_gene: TRBV27
CDR3aa: CASSLIRGEQYF
CDR3nt: TGTGCCAGCAGTTTAATTAGGGGCGAGCAGTACTTC

len: 14
abundance: .
d_gene: .
j_gene: TRBJ1-5
v_gene: TRBV4-1
CDR3aa: CASSQDPAAQPQHF
CDR3nt: TGCGCCAGCAGCCAAGACCCGGCGGCTCAGCCCCAGCATTTT

len: 15
abundance: .
d_gene: TRBD1
j_gene: TRBJ1-1
v_gene: TRBV5-4
CDR3aa: CASSLDRGESVEAFF
CDR3nt: TGTGCCAGCAGCTTGGACAGGGGGGAATCAGTTGAAGCTTTCTTT

len: 18
abundance: .
d_gene: TRBD2
j_gene: TRBJ2-3
v_gene: TRBV7-9
CDR3aa: CASTIGLAGGSVTDTQYF
CDR3nt: TGTGCCAGCACCATTGGACTAGCGGGAGGGTCGGTCACAGATACGCAGTATTTT

len: 15
abundance: .
d_gene: .
j_gene: TRBJ1-5
v_gene: TRBV5-5
CDR3aa: CASSLDRNSNQPQHF
CDR3nt: TGTGCCAGCAGCTTGGACAGAAATAGCAATCAGCCCCAGCATTTT

len: 13
abundance: .
d_gene: TRBD1
j_gene: TRBJ2-3
v_gene: TRBV24-1
CDR3aa: CATSDWTGNTQYF
CDR3nt: TGTGCCACCAGTGACTGGACAGGAAATACGCAGTATTTT

len: 14
abundance: .
d_gene: TRBD1
j_gene: TRBJ1-6
v_gene: TRBV3-1/TRBV3-2
CDR3aa: CASSRDSKLSPLHF
CDR3nt: TGTGCCAGCAGCCGGGACAGCAAACTTTCACCCCTCCACTTT

len: 14
abundance: .
d_gene: TRBD1
j_gene: TRBJ1-1
v_gene: TRBV27
CDR3aa: CASSLTGFVTEAFF
CDR3nt: TGTGCCAGCAGTTTGACAGGGTTTGTCACTGAAGCTTTCTTT

len: 15
abundance: .
d_gene: .
j_gene: TRBJ2-1
v_gene: TRBV7-9
CDR3aa: CASSGRDERFDEQFF
CDR3nt: TGTGCCAGCAGCGGGCGGGACGAGCGGTTCGATGAGCAGTTCTTC